The next 3 T cell receptor beta chains were all read from a single sample in a study of T cells in Graves' hyperthyroidism and ophthalmopathy. TCR beta CDR3 region amplification was performed from RNA transcripts. The TCR CDR3 first-round RT-PCR relied on the HTBI primer set. TCRdb processed the multiplex PCR reads anew with MiXCR; each CDR3 protein has one entry. This table holds some 800,000 distinct CDR3 sequences, roughly 37% found once. The sequenced sample was blood. The source is a man younger than 35 with Graves' hyperthyroidism.

This rearrangement joins TRBV24-1 to TRBJ1-5; D gene unclear. Trimming pared 5 bases from V and 4 bases from J, leaving 11 bases between. The CDR3 extends over 14 amino acids. In germline, CDR1 is KGHDR, CDR2 SFDVKD. CDR3 amino acids: CATSGAGVNQPQHF. CDR3 in DNA: TGTGCCACCAGTGGGGCAGGCGTAAATCAGCCCCAGCATTTT.

This clonotype has at least ten counts. The V gene is TRBV24-1, the J gene TRBJ1-2, with 10 bases identical to TRBD1. Trimming cost V 4 bases and J 3 bases; bases outside gene matches: 4. The CDR3 is 15 amino acids. Looked up from germline, CDR1 is KGHDR and CDR2 is SFDVKD. The chain's CDR3 is CATSDSTGGDYGYTF. In nucleotides, the CDR3 is TGTGCCACCAGTGACTCGACAGGGGGCGACTATGGCTACACCTTC.

This clonotype was detected many times. The rearrangement uses TRBV5-1 and TRBJ1-2; TRBD1 is a possible D gene (5 bases). Per germline, CDR1 SGHRS and CDR2 YFSETQ. This CDR3 has 14 amino acids. Trimming stripped 4 bases from V and 3 bases from J, with 13 bases between. CDR3 amino acids: CASSLSEGDYGYTF. CDR3 DNA: TGCGCCAGCAGCCTCAGCGAAGGGGACTATGGCTACACCTTC.